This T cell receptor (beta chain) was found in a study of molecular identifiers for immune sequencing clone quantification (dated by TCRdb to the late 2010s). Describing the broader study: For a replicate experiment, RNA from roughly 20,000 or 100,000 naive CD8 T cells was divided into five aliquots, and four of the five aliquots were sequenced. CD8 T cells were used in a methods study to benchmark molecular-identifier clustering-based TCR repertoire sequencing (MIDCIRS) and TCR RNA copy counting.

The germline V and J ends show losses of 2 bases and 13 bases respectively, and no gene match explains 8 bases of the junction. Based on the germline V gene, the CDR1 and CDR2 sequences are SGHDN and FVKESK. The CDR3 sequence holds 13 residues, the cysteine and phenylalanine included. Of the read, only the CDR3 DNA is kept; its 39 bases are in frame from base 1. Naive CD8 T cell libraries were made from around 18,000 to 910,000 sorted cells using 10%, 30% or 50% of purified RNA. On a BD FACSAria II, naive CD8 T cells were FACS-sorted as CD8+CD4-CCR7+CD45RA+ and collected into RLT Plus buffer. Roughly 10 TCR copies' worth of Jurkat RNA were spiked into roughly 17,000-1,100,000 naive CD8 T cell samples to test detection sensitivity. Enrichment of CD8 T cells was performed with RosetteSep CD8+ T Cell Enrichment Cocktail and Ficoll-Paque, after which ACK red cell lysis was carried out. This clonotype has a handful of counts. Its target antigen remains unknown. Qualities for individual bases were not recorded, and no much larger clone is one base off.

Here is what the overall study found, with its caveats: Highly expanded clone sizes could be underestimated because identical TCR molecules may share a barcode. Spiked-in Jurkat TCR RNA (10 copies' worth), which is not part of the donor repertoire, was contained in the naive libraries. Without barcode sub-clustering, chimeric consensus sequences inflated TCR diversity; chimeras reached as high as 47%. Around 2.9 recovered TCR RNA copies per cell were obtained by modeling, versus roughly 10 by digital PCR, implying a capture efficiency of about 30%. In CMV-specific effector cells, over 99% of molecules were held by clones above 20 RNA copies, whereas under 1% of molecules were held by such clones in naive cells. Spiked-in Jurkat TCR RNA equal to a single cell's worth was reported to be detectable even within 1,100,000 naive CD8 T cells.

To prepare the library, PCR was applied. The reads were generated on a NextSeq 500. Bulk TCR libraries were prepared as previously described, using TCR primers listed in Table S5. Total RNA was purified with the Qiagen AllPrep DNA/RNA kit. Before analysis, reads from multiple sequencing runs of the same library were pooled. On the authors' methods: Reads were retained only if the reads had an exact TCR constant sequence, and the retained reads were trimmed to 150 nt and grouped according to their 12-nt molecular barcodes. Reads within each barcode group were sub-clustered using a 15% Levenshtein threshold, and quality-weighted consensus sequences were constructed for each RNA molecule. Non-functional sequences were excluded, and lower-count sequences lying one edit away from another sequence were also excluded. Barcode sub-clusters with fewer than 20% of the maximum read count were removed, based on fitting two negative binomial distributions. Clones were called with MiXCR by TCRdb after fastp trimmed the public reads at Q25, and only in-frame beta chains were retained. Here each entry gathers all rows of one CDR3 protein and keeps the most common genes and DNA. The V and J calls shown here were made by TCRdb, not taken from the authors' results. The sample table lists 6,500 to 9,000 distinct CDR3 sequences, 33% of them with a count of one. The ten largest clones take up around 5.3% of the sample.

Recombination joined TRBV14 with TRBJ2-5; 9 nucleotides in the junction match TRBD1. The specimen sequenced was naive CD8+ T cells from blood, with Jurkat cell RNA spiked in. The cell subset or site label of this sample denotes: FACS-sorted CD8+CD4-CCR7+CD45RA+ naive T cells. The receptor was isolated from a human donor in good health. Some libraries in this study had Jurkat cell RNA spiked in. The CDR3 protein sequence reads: CASSQWTGEPLYF. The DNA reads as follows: TGTGCCAGCAGCCAATGGACAGGGGAGCCCCTGTACTTC.